A single sample is the source of the 2 T cell receptor beta chains below, sequenced in a study of blood T cell repertoires in COVID-19. The data were produced by immunoSEQ multiplex PCR, yet TCRdb's version contains in-frame clones alone and is incomplete. The data hold 150,000 or so clones, with more than 75% observed a single time. The sample taken for sequencing was PBMCs or T cells enriched from blood (not recorded which). All receptors derive from a woman aged 45-60 years who had recovered from COVID-19.

The chain recombines TRBV3-1 (or the pseudogene TRBV3-2) with TRBJ1-6; D remains unclear. Germline assignment: CDR1 LGHDT and CDR2 YNNKEL (reference sequence). Trimming took 9 bases from V and 10 from J, leaving 13 bases between them. The CDR3 extends over 12 amino acids. For the CDR3, the DNA is TGTGCCAGTTCATCGGGTAGGTCACCCCTCCACTTT. Residues: CASSSGRSPLHF.

This clone has a handful of counts. CDR3 sequence (DNA): TGTGCCAGCAGCGCTTGGACCGGGGGGAATGAAAAACTGTTTTTT. Translating gives CASSAWTGGNEKLFF. The V call is TRBV28, the J call TRBJ1-4; D possibly corresponds to TRBD1 (5 bases). This CDR3 is built from 15 residues. The germline V gene has CDR1 MDHEN and CDR2 SYDVKM. V was cut by 6 bases and J by 5 bases, with 16 bases left in between.